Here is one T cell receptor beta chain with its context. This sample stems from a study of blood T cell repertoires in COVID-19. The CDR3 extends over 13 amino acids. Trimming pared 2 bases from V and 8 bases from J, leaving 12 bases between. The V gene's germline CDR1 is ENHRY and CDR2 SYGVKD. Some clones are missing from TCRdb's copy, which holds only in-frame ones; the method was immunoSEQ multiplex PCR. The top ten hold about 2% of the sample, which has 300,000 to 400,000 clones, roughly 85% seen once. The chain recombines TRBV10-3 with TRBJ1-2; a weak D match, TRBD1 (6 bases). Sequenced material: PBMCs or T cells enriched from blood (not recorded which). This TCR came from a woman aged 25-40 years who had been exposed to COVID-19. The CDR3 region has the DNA TGTGCCATCAGTGAGCCAGGGGAGCTCGGCTACACCTTC. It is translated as CAISEPGELGYTF.